This T cell receptor (beta chain) originates from a study of cytomegalovirus exposure and HLA in healthy donors. CDR1 is SEHNR, CDR2 FQNEAQ, per germline (reference sequence). The CDR3 spans 19 residues. Trimming stripped 0 bases from V and 1 base from J, with 22 bases between. A multiplex PCR was run with 60 Vbeta primers and 13 Jbeta primers. The method was immunoSEQ multiplex PCR; TCRdb's version includes in-frame clones alone and lacks a portion of them. Among about 180,000 clones listed, roughly four fifths were seen once. This receptor was identified in a girl aged 10-17 years in good health and CMV-seropositive. The chain uses TRBV7-9 and TRBJ2-7; a weak D match, TRBD1 (6 bases). The specimen was PBMCs. CDR3 bases: TGTGCCAGCAGCTTAGCTGGAAGGGGGTTAATGTGGAATTCCTACGAGCAGTACTTC. This codes for CASSLAGRGLMWNSYEQYF.